This T cell receptor (beta chain) was found in a study of regulatory T cells in long-lasting Graves disease. A few counts support this clonotype. Described time point: persistent/refractory GD, antithyroid drugs over 5 years with positive TRAb. Generation of the TCR library employed RNA extracted from PBMCs. Arm-PCR of CDR3 regions with iRepertoire HTBI primers generated TCR beta libraries. TCRdb re-called the multiplex PCR reads through MiXCR, storing one row per CDR3 protein. The data contain around 460,000 distinct CDR3 sequences, about 20% of them singletons. V was clipped by 2 bases and J by 7 bases, with 18 bases between them. The CDR3 consists of 14 residues. Germline assignment: CDR1 DFQATT and CDR2 SNEGSKA (reference sequence).

The chain combines TRBV20-1 with TRBJ2-7, with D unclear. The TCR comes from a female donor with Graves disease. Sample: peripheral blood mononuclear cells (PBMCs), taken when the disease was refractory, from a patient treated with antithyroid drugs. CDR3 sequence reads: CSARSRTRSDEQYF. The CDR3 DNA reads as TGCAGTGCTAGATCCCGGACCCGATCCGATGAGCAGTACTTC.